This T cell receptor beta chain was profiled in a study of blood T cell repertoires in COVID-19. As for the study in general: T cells, B-cell-depleted T cells, or PBMCs provided the cDNA or gDNA that served as material.

The CDR3 has 12 residues. With V trimmed by 6 bases and J by 8 bases, 6 bases remained unmatched. CDR1 is SGHTA and CDR2 is FQGNSA in the germline V gene. TCRdb keeps only in-frame clones here, not all; method: immunoSEQ multiplex PCR. The repertoire has 150,000 to 200,000 clones, around nine tenths of them found once; the top ten carry 3% to 4%. This clonotype originated in a man in his 70s with acute or convalescent COVID-19. This chain joins TRBV7-2 and TRBJ1-2, with 7 positions matching TRBD1. The source material was peripheral blood. CDR3 in DNA: TGTGCCAGCAGTCGACAGGGCAGCGGCTACACCTTC. Translation gives CASSRQGSGYTF.